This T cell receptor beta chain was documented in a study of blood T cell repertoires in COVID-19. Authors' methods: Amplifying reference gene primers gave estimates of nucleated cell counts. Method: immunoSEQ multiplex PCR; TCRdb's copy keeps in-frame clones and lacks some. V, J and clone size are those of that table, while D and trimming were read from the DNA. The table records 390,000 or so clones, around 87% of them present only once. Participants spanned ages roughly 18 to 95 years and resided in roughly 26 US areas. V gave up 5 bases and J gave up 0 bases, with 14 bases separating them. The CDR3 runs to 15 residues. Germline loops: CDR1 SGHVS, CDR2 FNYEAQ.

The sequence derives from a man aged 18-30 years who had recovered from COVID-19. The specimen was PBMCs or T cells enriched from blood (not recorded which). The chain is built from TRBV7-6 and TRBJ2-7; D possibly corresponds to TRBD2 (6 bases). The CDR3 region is CASSDRTNFSYEQYF. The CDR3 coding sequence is TGTGCCAGCAGCGATCGGACTAACTTCTCCTACGAGCAGTACTTC.